This TCR beta chain was captured by sequencing in a study of T-cell reconstitution after alpha-beta-depleted transplantation in children. This clonotype was counted many times. CDR1 SQVTM and CDR2 ANQGSEA come from the germline V gene. The CDR3 spans 14 residues. The V end was cut by 4 bases, the J end by 3 bases, with 15 bases between. A TCRbeta library incorporating unique molecular identifiers was prepared. TCRdb passed the PCR reads through MiXCR, listing each CDR3 protein once. Of about 610,000 distinct CDR3 sequences in the sample, about 10% are singletons; the top ten hold less than 5%. The TCR was taken from a human donor who donated a stem cell graft to a child with acute myeloid leukemia. The material sequenced was PBMCs from the stem cell graft donor, taken from the stem cell graft. The chain has TRBV29-1 and TRBJ2-5, with a possible D match to TRBD2 (5 bases). This chain's CDR3 is CSVVGGATKETQYF. The CDR3 region has the DNA TGCAGCGTTGTTGGAGGAGCGACGAAAGAGACCCAGTACTTC.